The T cell receptor beta chain described here comes from a study of graft-versus-host responses after intestinal transplantation. The study, taken as a whole, reports: Early HvG declines after transplant were associated with peak circulating GvH clone levels.

Profiling relied on immunoSEQ multiplex PCR, and the TCRdb table lists in-frame clones only, not all of them. The repertoire holds some 110,000 clones, with 85% to 95% as singletons. After removal of 1 base from V and 8 bases from J, the junction contained 8 bases not matched to a gene. Germline CDR1 and CDR2: LGHNT and FRNRAP. CDR3 size: 17 residues. This clone was counted a single time. As yet, its antigen is unknown. This TCR derives from a human donor who was the organ donor for an intestinal transplant. Sequences were derived from unstimulated CD8+ T cells sorted from spleen or lymph node cells, sampled before transplant. This rearrangement joins TRBV12-5 to TRBJ2-5; 15 bases line up with TRBD2. The DNA of the CDR3 is TGTGCTAGTGGTTTGGACTCGGGACTAGCGGGAGGCGGCACCCAGTACTTC. Amino acids: CASGLDSGLAGGGTQYF.